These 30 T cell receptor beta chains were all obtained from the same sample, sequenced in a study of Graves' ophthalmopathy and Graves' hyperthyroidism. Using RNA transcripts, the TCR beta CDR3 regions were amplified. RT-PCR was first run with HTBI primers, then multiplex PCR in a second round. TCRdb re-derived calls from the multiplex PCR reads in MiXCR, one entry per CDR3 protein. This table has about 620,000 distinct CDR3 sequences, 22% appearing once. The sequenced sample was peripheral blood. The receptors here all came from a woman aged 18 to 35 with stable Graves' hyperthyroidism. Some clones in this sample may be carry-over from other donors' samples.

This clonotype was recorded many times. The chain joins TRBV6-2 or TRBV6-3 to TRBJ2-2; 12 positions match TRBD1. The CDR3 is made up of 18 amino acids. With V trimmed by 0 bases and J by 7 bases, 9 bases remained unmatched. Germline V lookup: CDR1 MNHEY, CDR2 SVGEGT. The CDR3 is CASSYSGPGTGGFGELFF. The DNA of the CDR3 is TGTGCCAGCAGTTACTCTGGACCCGGGACAGGGGGCTTCGGGGAGCTGTTTTTT.

The CDR3 loop reads CAWSPPGGRETQYF. The CDR3 nucleotides are TGTGCCTGGAGTCCCCCTGGAGGCAGAGAGACCCAGTACTTC. This sequence joins TRBV30 and TRBJ2-5, with a possible D match to TRBD2 (5 bases). The CDR3 has 14 amino acids. CDR1 and CDR2 (germline): GTSNPN, SVGIG (reference sequence). V lost 2 bases to trimming and J lost 4 bases, with 14 bases between them.

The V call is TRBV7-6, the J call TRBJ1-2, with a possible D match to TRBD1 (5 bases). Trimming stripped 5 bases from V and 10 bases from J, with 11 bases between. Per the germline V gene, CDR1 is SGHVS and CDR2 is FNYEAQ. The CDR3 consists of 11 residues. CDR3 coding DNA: TGTGCCAGCAGCCAAGACAGAGACTACACCTTC. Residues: CASSQDRDYTF.

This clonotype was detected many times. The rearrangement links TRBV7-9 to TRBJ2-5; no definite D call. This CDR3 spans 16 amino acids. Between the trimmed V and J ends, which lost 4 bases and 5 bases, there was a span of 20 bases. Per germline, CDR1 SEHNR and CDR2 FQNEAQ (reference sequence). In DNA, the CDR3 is TGTGCCAGCAGCTCCCGCCCTCTGGATTCGAAGGAGACCCAGTACTTC. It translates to CASSSRPLDSKETQYF.

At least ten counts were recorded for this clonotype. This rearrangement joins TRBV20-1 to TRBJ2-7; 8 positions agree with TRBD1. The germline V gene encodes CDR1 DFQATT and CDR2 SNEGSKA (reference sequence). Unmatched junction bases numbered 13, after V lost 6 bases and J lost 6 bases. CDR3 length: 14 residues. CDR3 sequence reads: CSAPGQGYFGEQYF. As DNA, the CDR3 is TGCAGTGCCCCCGGACAGGGTTATTTTGGCGAGCAGTACTTC.

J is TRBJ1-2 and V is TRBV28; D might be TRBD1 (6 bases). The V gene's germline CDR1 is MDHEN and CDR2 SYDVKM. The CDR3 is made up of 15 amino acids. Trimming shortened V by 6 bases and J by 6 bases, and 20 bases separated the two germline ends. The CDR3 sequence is CASREQGFGSNGYTF. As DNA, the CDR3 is TGTGCCAGCAGGGAACAGGGTTTCGGGTCTAATGGCTACACCTTC.

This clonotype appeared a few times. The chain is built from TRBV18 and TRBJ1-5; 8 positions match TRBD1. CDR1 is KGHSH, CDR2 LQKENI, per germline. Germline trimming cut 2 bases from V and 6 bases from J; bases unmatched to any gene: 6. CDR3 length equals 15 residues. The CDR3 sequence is CASSPGQGAIQPQHF. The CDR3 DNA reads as TGTGCCAGCTCACCAGGGCAGGGGGCGATTCAGCCCCAGCATTTT.

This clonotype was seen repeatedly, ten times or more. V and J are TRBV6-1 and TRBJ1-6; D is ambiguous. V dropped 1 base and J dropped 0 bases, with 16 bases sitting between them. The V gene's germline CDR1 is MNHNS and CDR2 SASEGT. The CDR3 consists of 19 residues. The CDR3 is CASSEVATLGFSYNSPLHF. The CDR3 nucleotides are TGTGCCAGCAGTGAAGTGGCGACCTTGGGCTTCTCCTATAATTCACCCCTCCACTTT.

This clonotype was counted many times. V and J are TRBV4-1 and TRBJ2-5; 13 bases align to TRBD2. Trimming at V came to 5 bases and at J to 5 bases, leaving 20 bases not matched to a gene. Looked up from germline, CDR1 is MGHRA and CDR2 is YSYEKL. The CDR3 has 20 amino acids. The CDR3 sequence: CASSAPPGLAGNILRETQYF. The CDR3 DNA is TGCGCCAGCAGCGCGCCCCCGGGACTAGCGGGGAATATTTTACGGGAGACCCAGTACTTC.

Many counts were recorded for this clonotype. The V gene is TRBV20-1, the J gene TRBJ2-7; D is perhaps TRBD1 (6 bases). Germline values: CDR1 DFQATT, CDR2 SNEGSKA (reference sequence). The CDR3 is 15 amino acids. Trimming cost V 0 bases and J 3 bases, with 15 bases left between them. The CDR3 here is CSARDGGSGGYEQYF. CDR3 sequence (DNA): TGCAGTGCTAGAGATGGGGGCTCGGGCGGCTACGAGCAGTACTTC.

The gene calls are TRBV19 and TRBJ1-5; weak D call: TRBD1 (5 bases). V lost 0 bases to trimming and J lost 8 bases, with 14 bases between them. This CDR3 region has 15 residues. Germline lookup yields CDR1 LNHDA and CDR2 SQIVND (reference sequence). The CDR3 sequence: CASSIDSRAREPQHF. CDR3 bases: TGTGCCAGTAGTATAGATAGCAGGGCTCGGGAGCCCCAGCATTTT.

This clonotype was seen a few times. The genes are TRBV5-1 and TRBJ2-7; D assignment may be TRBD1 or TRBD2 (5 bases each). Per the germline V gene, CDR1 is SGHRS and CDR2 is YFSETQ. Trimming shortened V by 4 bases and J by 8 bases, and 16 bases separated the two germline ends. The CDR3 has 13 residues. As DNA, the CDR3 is TGCGCCAGCAGCCCCGAGGGGTCTAGTAAGCAGTACTTC. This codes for CASSPEGSSKQYF. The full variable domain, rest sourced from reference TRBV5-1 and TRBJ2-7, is KAGVTQTPRYLIKTRGQQVTLSCSPISGHRSVSWYQQTPGQGLQFLFEYFSETQRNKGNFPGRFSGRQFSNSRSEMNVSTLELGDSALYLCASSPEGSSKQYFGPGTRLTVT.

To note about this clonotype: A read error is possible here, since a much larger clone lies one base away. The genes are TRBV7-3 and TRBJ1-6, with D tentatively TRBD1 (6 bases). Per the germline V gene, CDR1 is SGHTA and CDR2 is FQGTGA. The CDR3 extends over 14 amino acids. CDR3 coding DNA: TGTGCCAGCAGTTATGGGGGGGCGAATTCATCCCTCCACTTT. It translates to CASSYGGANSSLHF.

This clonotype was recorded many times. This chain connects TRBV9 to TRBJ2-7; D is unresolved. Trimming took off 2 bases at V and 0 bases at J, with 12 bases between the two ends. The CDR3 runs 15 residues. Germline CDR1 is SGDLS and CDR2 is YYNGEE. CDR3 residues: CASSVLGGPSYEQYF. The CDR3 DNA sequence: TGTGCCAGCAGCGTCTTGGGTGGGCCCTCCTACGAGCAGTACTTC.

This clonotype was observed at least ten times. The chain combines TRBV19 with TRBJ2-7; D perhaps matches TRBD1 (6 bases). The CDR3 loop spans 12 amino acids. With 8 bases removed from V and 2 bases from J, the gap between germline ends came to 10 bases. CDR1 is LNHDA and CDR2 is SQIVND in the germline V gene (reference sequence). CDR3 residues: CASSDSPYEQYF. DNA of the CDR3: TGTGCCAGTTCGGACAGTCCCTACGAGCAGTACTTC.

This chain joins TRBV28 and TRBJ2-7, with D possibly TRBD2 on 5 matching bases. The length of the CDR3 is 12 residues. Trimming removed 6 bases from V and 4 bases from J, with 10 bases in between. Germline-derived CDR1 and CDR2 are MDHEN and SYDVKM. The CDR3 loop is CASRNRGYEQYF. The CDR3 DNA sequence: TGTGCCAGCAGAAACCGAGGGTACGAGCAGTACTTC.

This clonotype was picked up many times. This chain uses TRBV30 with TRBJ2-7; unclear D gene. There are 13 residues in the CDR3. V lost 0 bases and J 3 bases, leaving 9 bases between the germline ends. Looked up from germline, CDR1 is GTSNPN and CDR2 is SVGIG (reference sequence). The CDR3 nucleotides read TGTGCCTGGAGTGTAGAGACCTACTACGAGCAGTACTTC. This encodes CAWSVETYYEQYF.

The CDR3 reads CASSDYQGTEAFF. The CDR3 DNA reads TGTGCCAGCTCAGACTACCAGGGTACTGAAGCTTTCTTT. The chain employs TRBV18 and TRBJ1-1, with D tentatively TRBD1 (5 bases). Germline V gene lookup returns CDR1 KGHSH and CDR2 LQKENI. This CDR3 is 13 amino acids long. Trimming left V 5 bases short and J 5 bases short, with 12 bases between.

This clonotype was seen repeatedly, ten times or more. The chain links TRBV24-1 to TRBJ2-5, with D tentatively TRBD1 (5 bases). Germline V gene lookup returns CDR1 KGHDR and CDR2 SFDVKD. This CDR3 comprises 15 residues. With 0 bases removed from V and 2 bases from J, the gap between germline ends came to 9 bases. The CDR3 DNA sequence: TGTGCCACCAGTGATTTGAGCAGGGAACAAGAGACCCAGTACTTC. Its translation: CATSDLSREQETQYF.

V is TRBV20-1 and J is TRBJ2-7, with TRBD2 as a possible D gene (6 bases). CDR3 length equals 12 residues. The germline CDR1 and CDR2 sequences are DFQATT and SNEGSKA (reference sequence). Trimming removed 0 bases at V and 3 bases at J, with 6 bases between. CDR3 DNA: TGCAGTGCTAGAGAGCGGGACTACGAGCAGTACTTC. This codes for CSARERDYEQYF.

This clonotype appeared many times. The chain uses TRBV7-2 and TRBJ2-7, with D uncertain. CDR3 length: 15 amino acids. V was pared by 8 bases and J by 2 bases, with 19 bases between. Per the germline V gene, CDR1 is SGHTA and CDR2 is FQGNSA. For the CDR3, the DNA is TGTGCCAGCCAGCTAATGGACGCTCCCCCCTACGAGCAGTACTTC. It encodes CASQLMDAPPYEQYF.

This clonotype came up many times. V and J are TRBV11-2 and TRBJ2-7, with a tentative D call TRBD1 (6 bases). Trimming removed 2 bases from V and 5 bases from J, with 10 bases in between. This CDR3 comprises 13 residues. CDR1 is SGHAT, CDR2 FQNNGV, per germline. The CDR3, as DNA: TGTGCCAGCAGCTTAAGGGACAACAACGAGCAGTACTTC. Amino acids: CASSLRDNNEQYF.

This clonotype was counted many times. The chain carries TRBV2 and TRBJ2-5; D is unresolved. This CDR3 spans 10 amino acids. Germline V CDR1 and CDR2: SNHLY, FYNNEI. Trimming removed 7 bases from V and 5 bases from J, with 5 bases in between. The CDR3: CASNLETQYF. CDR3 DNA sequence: TGTGCCAGCAATTTGGAGACCCAGTACTTC.

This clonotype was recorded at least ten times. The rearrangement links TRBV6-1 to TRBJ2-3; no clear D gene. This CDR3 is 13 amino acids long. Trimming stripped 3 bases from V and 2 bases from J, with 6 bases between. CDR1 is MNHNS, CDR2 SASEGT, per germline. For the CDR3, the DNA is TGTGCCAGCAGTGACAGACCCACAGATACGCAGTATTTT. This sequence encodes CASSDRPTDTQYF.

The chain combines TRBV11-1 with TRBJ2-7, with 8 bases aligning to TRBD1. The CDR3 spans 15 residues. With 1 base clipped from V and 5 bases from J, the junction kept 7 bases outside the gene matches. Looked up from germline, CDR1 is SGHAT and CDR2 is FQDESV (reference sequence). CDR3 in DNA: TGTGCCAGCAGCTTAGGATGGCAGGGGGCGCACGAGCAGTACTTC. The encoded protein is CASSLGWQGAHEQYF.

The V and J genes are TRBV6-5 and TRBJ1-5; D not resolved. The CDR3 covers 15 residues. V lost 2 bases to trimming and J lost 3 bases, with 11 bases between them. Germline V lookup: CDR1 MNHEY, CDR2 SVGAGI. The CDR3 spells CASSYNHKNNQPQHF. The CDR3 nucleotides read TGTGCCAGCAGTTACAATCACAAGAACAATCAGCCCCAGCATTTT.

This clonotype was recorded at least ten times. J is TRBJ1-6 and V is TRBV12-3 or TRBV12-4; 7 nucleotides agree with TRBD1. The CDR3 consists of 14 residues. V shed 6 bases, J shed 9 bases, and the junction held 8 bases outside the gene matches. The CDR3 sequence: CASRSRDSSSPLHF. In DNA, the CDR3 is TGTGCCAGCAGGTCCCGGGACAGCAGTTCACCCCTCCACTTT.

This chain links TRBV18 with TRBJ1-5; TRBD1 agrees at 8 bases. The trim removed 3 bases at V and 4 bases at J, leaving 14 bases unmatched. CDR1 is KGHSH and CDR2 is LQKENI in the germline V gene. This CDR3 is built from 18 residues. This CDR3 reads CASSPNAMTGVLNQPQHF. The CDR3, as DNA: TGTGCCAGCTCACCGAACGCAATGACAGGGGTTCTTAATCAGCCCCAGCATTTT.

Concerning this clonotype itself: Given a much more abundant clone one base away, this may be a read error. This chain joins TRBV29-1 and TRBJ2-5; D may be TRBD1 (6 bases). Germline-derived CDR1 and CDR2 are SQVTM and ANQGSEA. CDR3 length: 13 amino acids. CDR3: CSVTGTLQETQDF. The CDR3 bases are TGCAGCGTTACCGGGACACTCCAAGAGACCCAGGACTTC.

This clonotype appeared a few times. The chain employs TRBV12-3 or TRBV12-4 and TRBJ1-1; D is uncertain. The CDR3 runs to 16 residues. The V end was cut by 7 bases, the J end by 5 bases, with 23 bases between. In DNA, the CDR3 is TGTGCCAGCAATTTCCGACTAGATTCGGGTTATACTGAAGCTTTCTTT. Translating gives CASNFRLDSGYTEAFF.